These T cell receptor beta chains were read from a single sample in a study of Graves' ophthalmopathy and Graves' hyperthyroidism. MiXCR, run by TCRdb on the multiplex PCR reads, gives a single entry per CDR3 protein. Counted here are a few hundred thousand distinct CDR3 sequences, approximately 18% occurring once; the ten biggest clones make up roughly 2.6%. The sequenced material came from peripheral blood. The receptors were gathered from an adult woman with stable Graves' hyperthyroidism. CDR3s leave out the opening cysteine and the closing phenylalanine or tryptophan. The order of the fields is CDR3 protein, J gene, V gene.

CDR3: ASSRTSGTPSEYEQY
J: TRBJ2-7
V: TRBV28

CDR3: ASSLVHIAQH
J: TRBJ1-5
V: TRBV11-2

CDR3: SARDWASGRSNTGELF
J: TRBJ2-2
V: TRBV20-1

CDR3: ASKLLAGVIETQY
J: TRBJ2-5
V: TRBV2

CDR3: ASSSPSQVLAYEQY
J: TRBJ2-7
V: TRBV6-5

CDR3: ASSEFGSGETQY
J: TRBJ2-5
V: TRBV25-1

CDR3: ASSSNRAGGYEQY
J: TRBJ2-7
V: TRBV28

CDR3: ASSPSGVGGNTIY
J: TRBJ1-3
V: TRBV6-1

CDR3: SAWDRGEQY
J: TRBJ2-7
V: TRBV20-1

CDR3: ASSLTVNTEAF
J: TRBJ1-1
V: TRBV6-5

CDR3: ASSEAGGQYTQPQH
J: TRBJ1-5
V: TRBV6-1

CDR3: ASSYSRWDKGNTIY
J: TRBJ1-3
V: TRBV6-5

CDR3: SAIRQGDTEAF
J: TRBJ1-1
V: TRBV20-1

CDR3: ASSVSIGQY
J: TRBJ2-7
V: TRBV11-2

CDR3: ASTMTGVGTEAF
J: TRBJ1-1
V: TRBV6-1

CDR3: ASSLAETANTEAF
J: TRBJ1-1
V: TRBV28

CDR3: ASSMGSTDTQY
J: TRBJ2-3
V: TRBV12-3/TRBV12-4

CDR3: SAPGTRTYEQY
J: TRBJ2-7
V: TRBV20-1